This T cell receptor beta chain was sequenced in a study of T cells after yellow fever vaccination. Notes on the study in general: Weaker overall, the secondary response nonetheless peaked faster (day 5 versus 15). Reappearance after the booster was seen for most primary-vaccination clones, at 95% to 96% CD4 and about 90% CD8.

TCRdb reprocessed the 5' RACE reads via MiXCR and lists one record per CDR3 protein. The sample has about 210,000 distinct CDR3 sequences, 3% to 3.5% seen once. Germline assignment: CDR1 SGHDN and CDR2 FVKESK. This CDR3 has 13 amino acids. The V gene lost 7 bases and the J gene lost 1 base, with 10 bases spanning the gap. This clonotype occurred a few times. The antigen is undetermined. This clonotype was obtained from a young man who received the YFV17D yellow fever vaccine. Specimen: CD4+ T cells sorted from PBMCs, collected 10 days after the yellow fever booster vaccination. The chain uses TRBV14 and TRBJ1-2; D is unclear. The CDR3 nucleotides read TGTGCCAGCACGGCTCGGGGTAACTATGGCTACACCTTC. Translation gives CASTARGNYGYTF. Based on the CDR3 plus reference TRBV14 and TRBJ1-2, the full variable domain is EAGVTQFPSHSVIEKGQTVTLRCDPISGHDNLYWYRRVMGKEIKFLLHFVKESKQDESGMPNNRFLAERTGGTYSTLKVQPAELEDSGVYFCASTARGNYGYTFGSGTRLTVV.